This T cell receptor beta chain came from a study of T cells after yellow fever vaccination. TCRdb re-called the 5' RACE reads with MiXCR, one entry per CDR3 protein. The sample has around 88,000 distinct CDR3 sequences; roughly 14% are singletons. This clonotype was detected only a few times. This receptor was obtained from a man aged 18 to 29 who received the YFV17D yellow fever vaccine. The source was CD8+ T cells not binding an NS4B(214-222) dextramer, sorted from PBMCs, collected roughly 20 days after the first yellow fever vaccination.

Written as DNA, the CDR3 is TGCAGTGCTAGCGGGGTCTTGTACGAGCAGTACGTC. Translated, it gives CSASGVLYEQYV. The rearrangement links TRBV20-1 to TRBJ2-7, with D possibly TRBD2 on 5 matching bases. V was shortened by 3 bases and J by 4 bases, with 10 bases between the two germline ends. CDR1 and CDR2 from the germline V gene are DFQATT and SNEGSKA (reference sequence). The CDR3 runs to 12 residues.